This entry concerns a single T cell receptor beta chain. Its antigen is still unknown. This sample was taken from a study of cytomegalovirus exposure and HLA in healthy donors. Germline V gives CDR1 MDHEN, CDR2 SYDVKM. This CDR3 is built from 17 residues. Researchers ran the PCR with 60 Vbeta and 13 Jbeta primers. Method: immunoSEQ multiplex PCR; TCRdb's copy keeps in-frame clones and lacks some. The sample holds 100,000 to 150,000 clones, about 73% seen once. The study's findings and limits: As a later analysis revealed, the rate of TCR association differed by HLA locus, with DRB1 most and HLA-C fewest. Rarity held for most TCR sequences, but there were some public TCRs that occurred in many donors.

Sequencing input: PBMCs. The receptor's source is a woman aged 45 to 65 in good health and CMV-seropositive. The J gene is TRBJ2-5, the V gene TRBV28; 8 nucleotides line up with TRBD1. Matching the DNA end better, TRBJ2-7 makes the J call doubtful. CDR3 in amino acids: CASSLYSIDRGLYEQYF. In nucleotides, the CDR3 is TGTGCCAGCAGTTTATACAGTATTGACAGGGGATTATACGAGCAGTACTTC.